These 25 T cell receptor beta chains came from one sample sequenced in a study of blood T cell repertoires in COVID-19. Profiled with immunoSEQ multiplex PCR; TCRdb holds only in-frame clones, not every one. Here the sample spans roughly 86,000 clones, about 78% being singletons. Sequencing was carried out using peripheral blood. The receptors here all came from a man aged 50 to 60 who had recovered from COVID-19.

This rearrangement joins TRBV18 to TRBJ1-2; the match to TRBD1 covers 8 bases. The germline V gene has CDR1 KGHSH and CDR2 LQKENI. Trimming took 4 bases from V and 7 from J; bases not matched to a gene: 11. This CDR3 has 15 residues. CDR3 DNA sequence: TGTGCCAGCTCACTACAGGACAGGGCTCACAGTGGCTACACCTTC. It yields the protein CASSLQDRAHSGYTF.

This chain connects TRBV6-2 or TRBV6-3 to TRBJ1-2; tentatively, D is TRBD1 (6 bases). The CDR3 covers 14 residues. Germline lookup yields CDR1 MNHEY and CDR2 SVGEGT. Trimming cost V 2 bases and J 2 bases, with 9 bases left between them. CDR3 protein: CASSYTGTNYGYTF. CDR3 DNA sequence: TGTGCCAGCAGTTACACAGGGACCAACTATGGCTACACCTTC.

CDR3 region: CASRGTSGSIGELFF. The CDR3 DNA follows: TGTGCCAGCAGGGGGACTAGCGGGAGTATCGGGGAGCTGTTTTTT. The chain links TRBV6-5 to TRBJ2-2; TRBD2 matches at 14 bases. Unmatched junction bases numbered 4, after V lost 6 bases and J lost 7 bases. This CDR3 spans 15 amino acids. The germline CDR1 and CDR2 sequences are MNHEY and SVGAGI.

This clone showed up just a few times. The rearrangement uses TRBV6-5 and TRBJ2-7; the match to TRBD1 covers 8 bases. Germline assignment: CDR1 MNHEY and CDR2 SVGAGI. The CDR3 runs to 14 residues. With 7 bases clipped from V and 1 base from J, the junction kept 6 bases outside the gene matches. In nucleotides, the CDR3 is TGTGCCAGCAAGATCGGGACAGGTTCCTACGAGCAGTACTTC. Translation: CASKIGTGSYEQYF.

Here the CDR3 reads CASSFNAVNTEAFF. In DNA, the CDR3 is TGTGCCAGCAGCTTCAACGCGGTGAACACTGAAGCTTTCTTT. The J gene is TRBJ1-1, the V gene TRBV7-3; unclear D gene. V was cut by 3 bases and J by 0 bases, with 8 bases left in between. Per germline, CDR1 SGHTA and CDR2 FQGTGA. CDR3 length: 14 residues.

The CDR3 loop reads CASSLSANTEAFF. The CDR3 DNA follows: TGTGCCAGCAGCTTAAGCGCGAACACTGAAGCTTTCTTT. The chain couples TRBV7-2 to TRBJ1-1; no clear D gene. Germline V CDR1 and CDR2: SGHTA, FQGNSA. Deletions cut 2 bases from V and 1 base from J, with 5 bases between. There are 13 residues in the CDR3. The whole variable domain, remainder taken from reference TRBV7-2 and TRBJ1-1, is GAGVSQSPSNKVTEKGKDVELRCDPISGHTALYWYRQSLGQGLEFLIYFQGNSAPDKSGLPSDRFSAERTGGSVSTLTIQRTQQEDSAVYLCASSLSANTEAFFGQGTRLTVV.

This clone was seen more than once but under ten times. This chain uses TRBV5-4 with TRBJ2-3, with TRBD2 identical over 11 bases. The CDR3 extends over 16 amino acids. The germline V gene encodes CDR1 SGHNT and CDR2 YYREEE (reference sequence). V shed 5 bases, J shed 5 bases, and the junction held 10 bases outside the gene matches. CDR3 amino acids: CASRPTSGGGEDTQYF. The CDR3 DNA reads TGTGCCAGCAGACCTACTAGCGGGGGAGGAGAAGATACGCAGTATTTT.

This clone appeared a single time. The V call is TRBV28, the J call TRBJ1-1; no firm D call. The germline V gene encodes CDR1 MDHEN and CDR2 SYDVKM. V was cut by 5 bases and J by 3 bases, with 19 bases left in between. The CDR3 length is 16 residues. For the CDR3, the DNA is TGTGCCAGCAGTGATTCCCTAGGAGGCCGCTACACTGAAGCTTTCTTT. It specifies CASSDSLGGRYTEAFF.

The chain combines TRBV5-3 with TRBJ1-2; D gene unclear. TRBV5-3 falls under the ORF class, with uncertain function. V was trimmed by 5 bases and J by 0 bases, leaving 14 bases between them. The CDR3 is made up of 15 amino acids. The CDR3 is CARRTWTGANYGYTF. The CDR3 DNA is TGTGCCAGAAGAACATGGACGGGAGCTAACTATGGCTACACCTTC.

This clone appeared a few times. The gene calls are TRBV28 and TRBJ1-1, with 9 bases matching TRBD1. From germline, CDR1 is MDHEN and CDR2 SYDVKM. The junction had 16 bases not matched to a gene; V was cut back by 4 bases and J by 1 base. This CDR3 has 19 residues. The CDR3 region is CASSWLTTGGIFRNTEAFF. The CDR3 region has the DNA TGTGCCAGCAGTTGGCTGACGACAGGGGGTATCTTTCGGAACACTGAAGCTTTCTTT.

The chain links TRBV29-1 to TRBJ1-5; D gene uncertain. Trimming shortened V by 4 bases and J by 7 bases, and 17 bases separated the two germline ends. Germline-derived CDR1 and CDR2 are SQVTM and ANQGSEA. This CDR3 spans 14 amino acids. In DNA form, the CDR3 reads TGCAGCGTTGCATTGACGGGGTCTGGCCAGCCCCAGCATTTT. Its translation: CSVALTGSGQPQHF.

In its sample, this clone was seen once. The chain joins TRBV7-2 to TRBJ1-3; possible D gene TRBD1, 6 bases. Trimming left V 4 bases short and J 2 bases short, with 12 bases between. This CDR3 has 15 residues. Germline assignment: CDR1 SGHTA and CDR2 FQGNSA. This CDR3 reads CASSSPDRAGNTIYF. The CDR3 DNA sequence: TGTGCCAGCAGCTCACCGGACAGAGCTGGAAACACCATATATTTT.

The chain couples TRBV18 to TRBJ1-5; possibly TRBD1 for D (5 bases). Germline loops: CDR1 KGHSH, CDR2 LQKENI. Trimming stripped 5 bases from V and 6 bases from J, with 14 bases between. CDR3 length equals 14 residues. The CDR3 protein is CASSSSGQGQPQHF. For the CDR3, the DNA is TGTGCCAGCTCATCTTCGGGTCAGGGTCAGCCCCAGCATTTT.

The chain couples TRBV6-5 to TRBJ1-2, with D unclear. CDR3 length: 13 residues. Trimming left V 6 bases short and J 5 bases short, with 13 bases between. CDR1 and CDR2 (germline): MNHEY, SVGAGI. The CDR3 loop is CASSLHGPYGYTF. Written as DNA, the CDR3 is TGTGCCAGCAGCCTCCATGGGCCATATGGCTACACCTTC.

This sequence joins TRBV18 and TRBJ1-6; 10 bases fit TRBD1. Germline-derived CDR1 and CDR2 are KGHSH and LQKENI. The CDR3 covers 15 residues. The ends lost 3 bases at V and 8 bases at J; junction bases unmatched: 4. CDR3 region: CASSPGTGVDSPLHF. The CDR3 DNA reads TGTGCCAGCTCACCTGGGACAGGGGTGGATTCACCCCTCCACTTT.

The genes are TRBV4-1 and TRBJ2-2; TRBD2 is a possible D gene (6 bases). V lost 0 bases, J lost 4 bases, and 15 bases lay in between. This CDR3 has 17 amino acids. Germline CDR1 MGHRA, CDR2 YSYEKL. The CDR3 coding sequence is TGCGCCAGCAGCCAAGATACCGGGGGAGCGGTCACCGGGGAGCTGTTTTTT. Translating gives CASSQDTGGAVTGELFF.

The chain is built from TRBV14 and TRBJ2-1, with D uncertain. V was shortened by 4 bases and J by 9 bases, with 13 bases between the two germline ends. In germline, CDR1 is SGHDN, CDR2 FVKESK. This CDR3 is built from 13 residues. The CDR3 coding sequence is TGTGCCAGCAGCCCCCAACAGCTGATTGAGCAGTTCTTC. It codes for CASSPQQLIEQFF.

The chain has TRBV11-2 and TRBJ1-1; 8 nucleotides match TRBD1. Germline V gene lookup returns CDR1 SGHAT and CDR2 FQNNGV. Unmatched junction bases numbered 3, after V lost 3 bases and J lost 0 bases. There are 15 residues in the CDR3. CDR3 DNA: TGTGCCAGCAGCTTGCAGGGGGCTCTGAACACTGAAGCTTTCTTT. Translating it yields CASSLQGALNTEAFF.

This clone was counted at least ten times. The chain links TRBV7-9 to TRBJ2-5; D is undetermined. Per the germline V gene, CDR1 is SEHNR and CDR2 is FQNEAQ (reference sequence). The length of the CDR3 is 15 residues. The V and J ends lost 0 bases and 1 base respectively, with 9 bases between them. This CDR3 is CASSLANYLQETQYF. The CDR3 coding sequence is TGTGCCAGCAGCTTAGCGAACTACCTCCAAGAGACCCAGTACTTC. Full variable domain (remainder filled in from reference TRBV7-9 and TRBJ2-5): DTGVSQNPRHKITKRGQNVTFRCDPISEHNRLYWYRQTLGQGPEFLTYFQNEAQLEKSRLLSDRFSAERPKGSFSTLEIQRTEQGDSAMYLCASSLANYLQETQYFGPGTRLLVL.

V and J are TRBV4-3 and TRBJ2-7; D is possibly TRBD1 (5 bases). With 0 bases removed from V and 5 bases from J, the gap between germline ends came to 17 bases. In germline, CDR1 is LGHNA, CDR2 YSLEER. The CDR3 has 16 amino acids. CDR3 nucleotides: TGCGCCAGCAGCCAAGATCTTAGGGGCTATAGCAACGAGCAGTACTTC. It yields the protein CASSQDLRGYSNEQYF.

J is TRBJ1-2 and V is TRBV7-6; D uncertain. Germline assignment: CDR1 SGHVS and CDR2 FNYEAQ. Trimming stripped 3 bases from V and 8 bases from J, with 10 bases between. CDR3 length: 12 amino acids. CDR3 sequence: CASSFDGEGYTF. The CDR3 region has the DNA TGTGCCAGCAGCTTTGACGGAGAGGGCTACACCTTC. The entire variable domain, with the rest obtained from reference TRBV7-6 and TRBJ1-2, is as follows: GAGVSQSPRYKVTKRGQDVALRCDPISGHVSLYWYRQALGQGPEFLTYFNYEAQQDKSGLPNDRFSAERPEGSISTLTIQRTEQRDSAMYRCASSFDGEGYTFGSGTRLTVV.

V is TRBV7-6 and J is TRBJ2-3; D unresolved. The CDR3 totals 15 residues. From germline, CDR1 is SGHVS and CDR2 FNYEAQ. V gave up 4 bases and J gave up 5 bases, with 16 bases separating them. CDR3 sequence (DNA): TGTGCCAGCAGCTACCCCTCTGCGGTCGGAGATACGCAGTATTTT. It is translated as CASSYPSAVGDTQYF.

V is TRBV12-3 or TRBV12-4 and J is TRBJ1-2; D is unclear. Trimming cost V 5 bases and J 0 bases, with 7 bases left between them. The CDR3 is 13 residues long. DNA for the CDR3: TGTGCCAGCAGTGTACTCTCTAACTATGGCTACACCTTC. Its protein product is CASSVLSNYGYTF.

The chain couples TRBV6-5 to TRBJ2-1, with 8 bases identical to TRBD1. After removal of 6 bases from V and 2 bases from J, the junction contained 6 bases not matched to a gene. The CDR3 has 15 amino acids. Germline values: CDR1 MNHEY, CDR2 SVGAGI. The CDR3, as DNA: TGTGCCAGCAGATTAGACAGGGGAACCTACAATGAGCAGTTCTTC. It encodes CASRLDRGTYNEQFF.

V usage is TRBV11-2 and J usage is TRBJ2-7; 7 nucleotides line up with TRBD2. The V gene's germline CDR1 is SGHAT and CDR2 FQNNGV. The ends lost 6 bases at V and 6 bases at J; junction bases unmatched: 11. The CDR3 extends over 14 amino acids. CDR3 residues: CASRYDLTSSEQYF. The CDR3 DNA sequence: TGTGCCAGCAGATACGATCTGACTAGCTCCGAGCAGTACTTC.